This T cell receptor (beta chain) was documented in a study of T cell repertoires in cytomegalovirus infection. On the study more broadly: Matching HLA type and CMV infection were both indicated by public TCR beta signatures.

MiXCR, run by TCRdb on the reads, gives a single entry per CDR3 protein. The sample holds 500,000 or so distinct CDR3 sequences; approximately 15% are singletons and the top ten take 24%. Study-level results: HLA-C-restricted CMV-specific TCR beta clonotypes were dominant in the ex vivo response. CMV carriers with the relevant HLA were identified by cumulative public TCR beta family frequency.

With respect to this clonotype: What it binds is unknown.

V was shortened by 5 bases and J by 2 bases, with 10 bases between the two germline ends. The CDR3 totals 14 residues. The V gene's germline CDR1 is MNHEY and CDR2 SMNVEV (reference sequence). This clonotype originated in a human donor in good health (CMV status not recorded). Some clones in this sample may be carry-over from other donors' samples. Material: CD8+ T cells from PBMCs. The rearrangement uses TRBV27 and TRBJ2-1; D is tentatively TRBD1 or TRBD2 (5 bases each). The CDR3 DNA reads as TGTGCCAGCAGTCGGGGCGAACCCTACAATGAGCAGTTCTTC. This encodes CASSRGEPYNEQFF.